This TCR beta chain emerged from a study of cytotoxic CD8 clonotypes in ibrutinib-treated CLL (dated by TCRdb to 2020 to 2023). Study-wide context: In this cohort, approximately 14 patients were treatment-naive and under 13 were relapsed/refractory, while roughly 17 had unmutated IGHV. Partial responses were observed in about 25 patients and complete responses in 2; after a median follow-up of 68 months, remission was maintained in 15 or so patients and progression was observed in roughly twelve. Response samples were obtained after a median of roughly 13 months of treatment, with a range of roughly 6 to 40 months. Samples averaged 255,043 productive templates and tens of thousands of productive rearrangements. Of the approximately 94 people in the trial, 26 had longitudinal samples available. Cryopreserved peripheral blood mononuclear cells were collected at three points: before therapy, at response, and at either sustained remission or disease progression. Every sample from remission and from progressive disease was obtained while the patients were still on ibrutinib. The paper as a whole reports these results and caveats: Baseline clonality exceeded that of age-matched healthy donors and correlated strongly with circulating CD8+ T-cell counts. Public clonotypes were rare and either shrank or stayed stable during treatment, and the rise in clonality at ibrutinib response reflected expansion of private clonotypes. Sampling times were not matched between sustained-remission and progressing patients, and lymph node repertoires were not studied. Clonality increased at ibrutinib response, stayed stable in sustained remission, and fell back toward baseline at progression.

The intended sense of this specimen's time point label: progressive disease on ibrutinib. For TCR beta library preparation, approximately 2 micrograms of genomic DNA was extracted from cryopreserved PBMCs. Longitudinal blood samples from CLL patients on ibrutinib monotherapy underwent high-throughput TCR beta sequencing. The patients took part in an open-label, single-center phase 2 trial of ibrutinib monotherapy. Trimming leaves V shorter by 4 bases and J shorter by 4 bases, with the junction holding 7 bases beyond the gene matches. CDR1 and CDR2 are read off the germline V gene as SGHVS and FNYEAQ. The cysteine opens and the phenylalanine closes a CDR3 of 17 amino acids. The entry retains the CDR3 DNA only, 51 bases that are in frame from base 1. The goal of deep resolution MiSeq sequencing was a depth between 1 in 1 million and 1 in 200,000 T cells, and coverage averaged 10x per clonotype. TCR beta libraries were generated with the immunoSEQ hsTCRB Kit. Turning to the authors' computational methods: Data were analyzed with ImmunoSEQ Data Assistant and ImmunoSEQ Analyzer, with V, D and J genes assigned per IMGT definitions. Clonality, which ranges from 0 to 1, was calculated as one minus the normalized Shannon entropy of productive rearrangement frequencies. Public clonotype analysis was restricted to overrepresented clonotypes comprising at least 0.05% of each patient's repertoire. Repertoires from some twelve age-matched healthy donors in immuneACCESS were used as clonality controls. TCRdb stores this immuneACCESS table with in-frame sequences only. Part of the clones is absent; in the studies checked, under half of the shortfall reflects unresolved V genes, and no reason is known for the rest. Clone size and the V and J calls come from that table; the DNA yielded D and trimming. The sample table contains 150,000 to 200,000 clones; only one count was recorded for roughly 90% of them. Approximately 3% of the sample belongs to the ten largest clones.

For this clone: Its antigen has not been determined. No qualities accompany the bases; no much larger clone lies one base away.

The chain employs TRBV7-6 and TRBJ2-1; 13 of the junction bases match TRBD2. The clonotype was recovered from a human donor with chronic lymphocytic leukemia. Sample: PBMCs, taken at disease progression, from a patient treated with ibrutinib. The CDR3 region has the sequence CASSSAGLAGAYNEQFF. At the DNA level, the sequence is TGTGCCAGCAGCTCAGCTGGACTAGCGGGAGCTTACAATGAGCAGTTCTTC.